A single sample gave rise to the 9 T cell receptor beta chains below, sequenced in a study of technical replicates of blood from a handful of donors (dated by TCRdb to about 2017). Libraries were made using the immunoSEQ multiplex PCR assay. This immuneACCESS table, as held by TCRdb, lists in-frame sequences with V and J called but not all clones. Of the missing ones, under half trace to an unresolved V gene in checked studies; the others have no known cause. Counted in this sample were under 90,000 clones; approximately 90% of them appeared once. The ten largest clones capture 0.2% to 0.3% of the sample. What was sequenced was T cells isolated from PBMCs. The receptors were sampled from a human donor in good health.

The chain is built from TRBV4-1 and TRBJ2-1, with TRBD2 identical over 12 bases. With 3 bases clipped from V and 4 bases from J, the junction kept 10 bases outside the gene matches. This CDR3 has 18 residues. From germline, CDR1 is MGHRA and CDR2 YSYEKL. The CDR3 coding sequence is TGCGCCAGCAGCCATGGGCTAGCGGGAGGGATACAATACAATGAGCAGTTCTTC. It is translated as CASSHGLAGGIQYNEQFF.

This chain uses TRBV10-3 with TRBJ2-1; 10 nucleotides agree with TRBD2. With 5 bases clipped from V and 5 bases from J, the junction kept 3 bases outside the gene matches. The CDR3 has 14 amino acids. In germline, CDR1 is ENHRY, CDR2 SYGVKD. CDR3 residues: CAISPGLANNEQFF. The CDR3 DNA follows: TGTGCCATCAGTCCGGGACTAGCGAACAATGAGCAGTTCTTC.

The chain combines TRBV7-9 with TRBJ1-1; no definite D call. CDR1 and CDR2 (germline): SEHNR, FQNEAQ (reference sequence). The CDR3 has 17 amino acids. The germline V and J ends were trimmed by 0 bases and 1 base, with 15 bases remaining between them. As DNA, the CDR3 is TGTGCCAGCAGCTTAGCAAGCGCTGGTCATAAGAACACTGAAGCTTTCTTT. Protein: CASSLASAGHKNTEAFF.

This clone was seen just once. This chain connects TRBV6-6 to TRBJ2-1; TRBD1 aligns across 7 bases. CDR3 length: 16 amino acids. V lost 4 bases, J lost 9 bases, and 15 bases stayed unmatched. Germline CDR1 MNHNY, CDR2 SVGAGI (reference sequence). The CDR3 sequence: CASSSSPRGWESEQFF. The CDR3 bases are TGTGCCAGCAGTTCAAGCCCCAGGGGGTGGGAAAGTGAGCAGTTCTTC.

The V gene is TRBV7-7, the J gene TRBJ2-5, with TRBD1 as a possible D gene (5 bases). The CDR3 spans 13 residues. Trimming left V 6 bases short and J 5 bases short, with 13 bases between. Germline CDR1 reads SSHAT; CDR2 reads FNYEAQ (reference sequence). CDR3 nucleotides: TGTGCCAGCAGTCCCAGGGTCTTGGAGACCCAGTACTTC. Amino acid sequence: CASSPRVLETQYF. Together with reference TRBV7-7 and TRBJ2-5, the CDR3 gives the full variable domain: GAGVSQSPRYKVTKRGQDVTLRCDPISSHATLYWYQQALGQGPEFLTYFNYEAQPDKSGLPSDRFSAERPEGSISTLTIQRTEQRDSAMYRCASSPRVLETQYFGPGTRLLVL.

The CDR3 sequence: CASSLGGRRTDTQYF. CDR3 DNA sequence: TGCGCCAGCAGCTTGGGGGGGAGGAGGACAGATACGCAGTATTTT. The V call is TRBV5-1, the J call TRBJ2-3; possible D gene TRBD2, 6 bases. Trimming cost V 0 bases and J 3 bases, with 11 bases left between them. CDR1 is SGHRS, CDR2 YFSETQ, per germline. The length of the CDR3 is 15 residues.

V gene TRBV19 combines with J gene TRBJ2-7, with 10 bases matching TRBD1. The CDR3 spans 14 residues. The germline CDR1 and CDR2 sequences are LNHDA and SQIVND (reference sequence). Unmatched junction bases numbered 6, after V lost 5 bases and J lost 5 bases. The CDR3 nucleotides are TGTGCCAGTAGTTCCGGACAGGGGGTAAACGAGCAGTACTTC. Translation: CASSSGQGVNEQYF. The full variable domain, completed using reference TRBV19 and TRBJ2-7, is DGGITQSPKYLFRKEGQNVTLSCEQNLNHDAMYWYRQDPGQGLRLIYYSQIVNDFQKGDIAEGYSVSREKKESFPLTVTSAQKNPTAFYLCASSSGQGVNEQYFGPGTRLTVT.

The chain couples TRBV5-5 to TRBJ1-4, with 7 bases identical to TRBD1. This CDR3 has 14 residues. The ends lost 0 bases at V and 8 bases at J; junction bases unmatched: 4. Germline V gene lookup returns CDR1 SGHKS and CDR2 YYEKEE (reference sequence). The chain's CDR3 is CASSLAMGQEKLFF. CDR3 sequence (DNA): TGTGCCAGCAGCTTGGCCATGGGACAGGAAAAACTGTTTTTT.

V is TRBV19 and J is TRBJ2-7, with a weak D call TRBD1 (5 bases). V lost 1 base to trimming and J lost 0 bases, with 13 bases between them. The CDR3 covers 16 residues. The germline gives CDR1 LNHDA, CDR2 SQIVND (reference sequence). The CDR3 DNA is TGTGCCAGTAGTATAGGGTTCCAGGGTGTCTCCTACGAGCAGTACTTC. This gives the protein CASSIGFQGVSYEQYF.